This T cell receptor (beta chain) was captured by sequencing in a study of shared clonotypes between healthy human individuals. Study-level points and caveats: Memory subsets generally showed smaller estimated richness than naive subsets did.

Naive CD8 cells, CD45RO-negative and positively selected for CCR7, excluded terminally differentiated effector memory CD45RA+ cells. A remark on this clone: What it recognizes is unknown.

Clones were read by immunoSEQ multiplex PCR, and TCRdb kept only the in-frame ones, dropping some. The repertoire holds around 2.1 million clones, 90% to 95% seen once, with around 1.7% in the top ten. This receptor was identified in a man between 18 and 35 years old in good health. Some clones in this sample may be carry-over from other donors' samples. Sequencing input: naive CD8+ T cells from PBMCs.

CDR3 sequence: CASSIWTAYYEQYF. The DNA for the CDR3 is TGTGCCAGTAGTATTTGGACAGCATACTACGAGCAGTACTTC. J is TRBJ2-7 and V is TRBV19; tentative D call: TRBD1 (6 bases). Germline CDR1 and CDR2: LNHDA and SQIVND (reference sequence). The CDR3 has 14 residues. With 3 bases removed from V and 3 bases from J, the gap between germline ends came to 12 bases.